Following are 4 T cell receptor beta chains from one sample sequenced in a study of blood T cell repertoires in COVID-19. Some clones are missing from TCRdb's copy, which holds only in-frame ones; the method was immunoSEQ multiplex PCR. The sample lists about 270,000 clones; 75% to 95% were seen once. The material sequenced was PBMCs or T cells enriched from blood (not recorded which). The receptors here all came from a man in his forties or fifties who had been exposed to COVID-19.

The V gene is TRBV19, the J gene TRBJ1-5; TRBD1 is a possible D gene (5 bases). Germline values: CDR1 LNHDA, CDR2 SQIVND (reference sequence). The V gene lost 1 base and the J gene lost 6 bases, with 10 bases spanning the gap. CDR3 size: 14 residues. DNA for the CDR3: TGTGCCAGTAGTATAGTTTTCAGGGCTCAGCCCCAGCATTTT. It codes for CASSIVFRAQPQHF.

The rearrangement joins TRBV3-1 (or the pseudogene TRBV3-2) to TRBJ2-1; tentatively, D is TRBD2 (6 bases). Germline loops: CDR1 LGHDT, CDR2 YNNKEL (reference sequence). Deletions cut 5 bases from V and 9 bases from J, with 11 bases between. This CDR3 comprises 12 residues. Here the CDR3 reads CASSSSGFEQFF. The CDR3 nucleotides are TGTGCCAGCAGCAGTAGCGGATTTGAGCAGTTCTTC.

The V and J genes are TRBV19 and TRBJ1-6, with D tentatively TRBD1 (6 bases). The length of the CDR3 is 17 residues. Germline loops: CDR1 LNHDA, CDR2 SQIVND (reference sequence). Trimming cost V 5 bases and J 0 bases, with 14 bases left between them. The CDR3, as DNA: TGTGCCAGTAGTCCTAACAGGGAGGGCTCCTATAATTCACCCCTCCACTTT. Encoded protein: CASSPNREGSYNSPLHF. Variable domain in full (rest from reference TRBV19 and TRBJ1-6): DGGITQSPKYLFRKEGQNVTLSCEQNLNHDAMYWYRQDPGQGLRLIYYSQIVNDFQKGDIAEGYSVSREKKESFPLTVTSAQKNPTAFYLCASSPNREGSYNSPLHFGNGTRLTVT.

The chain has TRBV29-1 and TRBJ2-2, with 8 bases lining up with TRBD1. The J segment lost 3 bases and the V segment lost 6 bases, leaving 12 bases of the junction unmatched. The CDR3 has 16 residues. Germline V gives CDR1 SQVTM, CDR2 ANQGSEA. CDR3 residues: CSVRVQGAFDTGELFF. The DNA for the CDR3 is TGCAGCGTCCGAGTTCAGGGGGCATTCGACACCGGGGAGCTGTTTTTT.